These T cell receptor beta chains were read from a single sample in a study of cytomegalovirus exposure and HLA in healthy donors. Assay used: immunoSEQ multiplex PCR; TCRdb lists only in-frame clones, some missing. Counted here are 85,000 to 100,000 clones, around 80% occurring once; the ten biggest clones make up 8% to 9%. The material sequenced was PBMCs. The receptors here all came from a human donor in good health. CDR3s include the opening cysteine and the closing phenylalanine or tryptophan. A D gene is named only where the DNA matches it firmly. The listing skips clone size in some rows; elsewhere it reads once, few, many or a size class.

V gene: TRBV6-5; D gene: TRBD2; J gene: TRBJ2-1; clone size: -; CDR3 protein: CASSSNSGTSKVQFF; CDR3 DNA: TGTGCCAGCAGCAGCAATTCCGGGACTAGCAAAGTGCAGTTCTTC
V gene: TRBV6-6; D gene: -; J gene: TRBJ1-6; clone size: -; CDR3 protein: CASNLDRYNSPLHF; CDR3 DNA: TGTGCCAGCAACCTGGACAGATATAATTCACCCCTCCACTTT
V gene: TRBV5-1; D gene: TRBD2; J gene: TRBJ2-1; clone size: -; CDR3 protein: CASSPGTSHNEQFF; CDR3 DNA: TGCGCCAGCAGCCCCGGGACTAGCCACAATGAGCAGTTCTTC
V gene: TRBV6-5; D gene: -; J gene: TRBJ1-2; clone size: -; CDR3 protein: CASSSNQWGYTF; CDR3 DNA: TGTGCCAGCAGTTCCAACCAGTGGGGCTACACCTTC
V gene: TRBV7-6; D gene: -; J gene: TRBJ2-7; clone size: -; CDR3 protein: CATSFGEAYEQYF; CDR3 DNA: TGTGCCACCAGCTTCGGGGAGGCCTACGAGCAGTACTTC
V gene: TRBV18; D gene: -; J gene: TRBJ2-2; clone size: -; CDR3 protein: CASSQRGIGELFF; CDR3 DNA: TGTGCCAGCTCACAAAGGGGGATCGGGGAGCTGTTTTTT
V gene: TRBV7-8; D gene: TRBD1; J gene: TRBJ2-7; clone size: once; CDR3 protein: CASTRPGDRRRSSYEQYF; CDR3 DNA: TGTGCCAGCACCCGACCGGGGGACAGGCGACGTAGCTCCTACGAGCAGTACTTC
V gene: TRBV10-1; D gene: -; J gene: TRBJ2-7; clone size: -; CDR3 protein: CASSDQTDYEQYF; CDR3 DNA: TGCGCCAGCAGTGACCAGACAGATTACGAGCAGTACTTC
V gene: TRBV2; D gene: TRBD2; J gene: TRBJ2-1; clone size: -; CDR3 protein: CASARLAGGGEQFF; CDR3 DNA: TGTGCCTCAGCAAGGTTGGCGGGGGGCGGCGAGCAGTTCTTC
V gene: TRBV6-5; D gene: TRBD1; J gene: TRBJ1-2; clone size: once; CDR3 protein: CASSSGGRDYGYTF; CDR3 DNA: TGTGCCAGCAGTTCAGGGGGCCGCGACTATGGCTACACCTTC
V gene: TRBV2; D gene: -; J gene: TRBJ2-7; clone size: -; CDR3 protein: CASSGGQSYEQYF; CDR3 DNA: TGTGCCAGCAGTGGTGGGCAGTCCTACGAGCAGTACTTC
V gene: TRBV4-2; D gene: -; J gene: TRBJ2-4; clone size: -; CDR3 protein: CASSQREVGLNIQYF; CDR3 DNA: TGTGCCAGCAGCCAAAGAGAGGTTGGGTTAAACATTCAGTACTTC
V gene: TRBV28; D gene: TRBD1; J gene: TRBJ1-5; clone size: -; CDR3 protein: CASSPTGVSSNQPQHF; CDR3 DNA: TGTGCCAGCAGTCCAACAGGGGTGTCTAGCAATCAGCCCCAGCATTTT
V gene: TRBV6-1; D gene: -; J gene: TRBJ1-1; clone size: -; CDR3 protein: CASSIQRNTEAFF; CDR3 DNA: TGTGCCAGCAGTATACAGAGGAACACTGAAGCTTTCTTT
V gene: TRBV5-8; D gene: -; J gene: TRBJ1-1; clone size: -; CDR3 protein: CASSLGGQPNTEAFF; CDR3 DNA: TGTGCCAGCAGCTTGGGAGGACAGCCGAACACTGAAGCTTTCTTT
V gene: TRBV10-1; D gene: -; J gene: TRBJ2-5; clone size: -; CDR3 protein: CASSESGQETQYF; CDR3 DNA: TGCGCCAGCAGTGAGTCCGGCCAAGAGACCCAGTACTTC
V gene: TRBV11-3; D gene: -; J gene: TRBJ2-3; clone size: -; CDR3 protein: CASSPLSSGTQYF; CDR3 DNA: TGTGCCAGCAGCCCCCTGAGTAGCGGTACGCAGTATTTT
V gene: TRBV19; D gene: -; J gene: TRBJ2-3; clone size: -; CDR3 protein: CASSTSRQDRTQYF; CDR3 DNA: TGTGCCAGTAGTACCTCAAGACAGGACAGAACGCAGTATTTT
V gene: TRBV19; D gene: TRBD1; J gene: TRBJ2-7; clone size: -; CDR3 protein: CASSPGTGGIPNSYEQYF; CDR3 DNA: TGTGCCAGTAGTCCCGGGACAGGGGGCATCCCTAACTCCTACGAGCAGTACTTC
V gene: TRBV5-1; D gene: -; J gene: TRBJ2-1; clone size: -; CDR3 protein: CASSLLGSEQFF; CDR3 DNA: TGCGCCAGCAGCTTGTTAGGGAGTGAGCAGTTCTTC
V gene: TRBV7-2; D gene: -; J gene: TRBJ1-5; clone size: -; CDR3 protein: CASSMTRDQPQHF; CDR3 DNA: TGTGCCAGCAGCATGACCAGGGATCAGCCCCAGCATTTT
V gene: TRBV2; D gene: -; J gene: TRBJ2-7; clone size: -; CDR3 protein: CASSNDGGEQYF; CDR3 DNA: TGTGCCAGCTCGAACGACGGAGGCGAGCAGTACTTC
V gene: TRBV19; D gene: TRBD2; J gene: TRBJ2-5; clone size: once; CDR3 protein: CASSIPAGGGETQYF; CDR3 DNA: TGTGCCAGTAGTATCCCAGCGGGAGGTGGAGAGACCCAGTACTTC
V gene: TRBV18; D gene: -; J gene: TRBJ1-2; clone size: -; CDR3 protein: CASSPRQEGYTF; CDR3 DNA: TGTGCCAGCTCACCACGACAGGAGGGCTACACCTTC
V gene: TRBV2; D gene: TRBD1; J gene: TRBJ2-7; clone size: once; CDR3 protein: CASSPQADRGQYF; CDR3 DNA: TGTGCCAGCAGCCCCCAGGCGGACAGGGGGCAGTACTTC
V gene: TRBV7-2; D gene: TRBD2; J gene: TRBJ2-5; clone size: -; CDR3 protein: CASSLELAGLRETQYF; CDR3 DNA: TGTGCCAGCAGCCTGGAACTAGCGGGCCTCCGAGAGACCCAGTACTTC
V gene: TRBV7-9; D gene: TRBD1; J gene: TRBJ1-4; clone size: -; CDR3 protein: CASSRTGGRREKLFF; CDR3 DNA: TGTGCCAGCAGCCGGACAGGGGGCCGCCGAGAAAAACTGTTTTTT
V gene: TRBV5-1; D gene: -; J gene: TRBJ1-4; clone size: -; CDR3 protein: CASSLGYGAREKLFF; CDR3 DNA: TGCGCCAGCAGCTTGGGGTATGGGGCGCGAGAAAAACTGTTTTTT
V gene: TRBV4-1; D gene: TRBD1; J gene: TRBJ2-5; clone size: -; CDR3 protein: CASSQHRDREETQYF; CDR3 DNA: TGCGCCAGCAGCCAACACCGGGACAGGGAAGAGACCCAGTACTTC
V gene: TRBV10-2; D gene: TRBD1; J gene: TRBJ1-5; clone size: -; CDR3 protein: CASSDPSSRGLRAQHF; CDR3 DNA: TGCGCCAGCAGTGATCCCTCCTCCAGGGGGCTAAGAGCCCAGCATTTT
V gene: TRBV10-3; D gene: TRBD2; J gene: TRBJ2-1; clone size: -; CDR3 protein: CAISESGGGAHNEQFF; CDR3 DNA: TGTGCCATCAGTGAGTCCGGCGGGGGGGCCCACAATGAGCAGTTCTTC
V gene: TRBV5-6; D gene: -; J gene: TRBJ1-1; clone size: -; CDR3 protein: CASSLRGEAFF; CDR3 DNA: TGTGCCAGCAGCTTGAGGGGTGAAGCTTTCTTT
V gene: TRBV5-4; D gene: -; J gene: TRBJ2-1; clone size: once; CDR3 protein: CASSLGGGRYNEQFF; CDR3 DNA: TGTGCCAGCAGCTTGGGGGGGGGCCGTTACAATGAGCAGTTCTTC
V gene: TRBV2; D gene: TRBD1; J gene: TRBJ2-5; clone size: -; CDR3 protein: CASSAPGTGVEETQYF; CDR3 DNA: TGTGCCAGCAGTGCCCCCGGGACAGGGGTTGAGGAGACCCAGTACTTC
V gene: TRBV10-3; D gene: -; J gene: TRBJ2-1; clone size: -; CDR3 protein: CAISESTGNEQFF; CDR3 DNA: TGTGCCATCAGTGAGTCCACGGGGAATGAGCAGTTCTTC
V gene: TRBV25-1; D gene: TRBD2; J gene: TRBJ2-7; clone size: -; CDR3 protein: CASRGTSGGPPYEQYF; CDR3 DNA: TGTGCCAGCAGGGGGACTAGCGGGGGCCCCCCCTACGAGCAGTACTTC
V gene: TRBV14; D gene: -; J gene: TRBJ1-1; clone size: -; CDR3 protein: CASSQLSMEGTAFF; CDR3 DNA: TGTGCCAGCAGCCAACTTTCCATGGAGGGTACGGCTTTCTTT
V gene: TRBV19; D gene: TRBD1; J gene: TRBJ2-6; clone size: -; CDR3 protein: CASSRTGSPGANVLTF; CDR3 DNA: TGTGCCAGTAGTAGGACAGGGTCCCCTGGGGCCAACGTCCTGACTTTC
V gene: TRBV6-1; D gene: TRBD2; J gene: TRBJ2-5; clone size: -; CDR3 protein: CASSASGGSQETQYF; CDR3 DNA: TGTGCCAGCAGTGCTAGCGGGGGCTCCCAAGAGACCCAGTACTTC
V gene: TRBV5-6; D gene: -; J gene: TRBJ1-1; clone size: few; CDR3 protein: CASSIGTLLNTEAFF; CDR3 DNA: TGTGCCAGCAGTATCGGGACACTTCTGAACACTGAAGCTTTCTTT
V gene: TRBV5-1; D gene: TRBD1; J gene: TRBJ1-2; clone size: -; CDR3 protein: CASSIRQGKSETSNYGYTF; CDR3 DNA: TGCGCCAGCAGCATCCGACAGGGGAAAAGCGAAACTTCCAACTATGGCTACACCTTC
V gene: TRBV6-5; D gene: -; J gene: TRBJ2-1; clone size: -; CDR3 protein: CASMLQGSNEQFF; CDR3 DNA: TGTGCCAGCATGTTACAGGGTTCCAATGAGCAGTTCTTC
V gene: TRBV2; D gene: -; J gene: TRBJ2-1; clone size: -; CDR3 protein: CASSGGGDSYNEQFF; CDR3 DNA: TGTGCCAGCAGTGGTGGAGGGGACTCCTACAATGAGCAGTTCTTC
V gene: TRBV7-7; D gene: TRBD1; J gene: TRBJ2-2; clone size: few; CDR3 protein: CASSLGIGGSTGELFF; CDR3 DNA: TGTGCCAGCAGCTTAGGTATAGGGGGCTCGACCGGGGAGCTGTTTTTT
V gene: TRBV5-6; D gene: -; J gene: TRBJ1-1; clone size: few; CDR3 protein: CASSLLRRRPFF; CDR3 DNA: TGTGCCAGCAGCTTGTTGAGAAGGCGGCCTTTCTTT
V gene: TRBV18; D gene: -; J gene: TRBJ2-1; clone size: -; CDR3 protein: CASLPAGTYNEQFF; CDR3 DNA: TGTGCCAGCCTTCCCGCGGGAACCTACAATGAGCAGTTCTTC
V gene: TRBV7-9; D gene: TRBD2; J gene: TRBJ2-7; clone size: -; CDR3 protein: CASSLAGTSGIPYEQYF; CDR3 DNA: TGTGCCAGCAGCTTAGCAGGGACTAGCGGAATACCCTACGAGCAGTACTTC
V gene: TRBV6-1; D gene: -; J gene: TRBJ1-2; clone size: -; CDR3 protein: CASEDGRYTF; CDR3 DNA: TGTGCCAGCGAGGACGGGAGGTACACCTTC
V gene: TRBV2; D gene: -; J gene: TRBJ2-2; clone size: once; CDR3 protein: CASRATGSSTGELFF; CDR3 DNA: TGTGCCAGCAGAGCTACAGGGTCCTCCACCGGGGAGCTGTTTTTT
V gene: TRBV29-1; D gene: TRBD1; J gene: TRBJ2-7; clone size: -; CDR3 protein: CSVLRTGNHEQYF; CDR3 DNA: TGCAGCGTACTTCGGACAGGGAATCACGAGCAGTACTTC
V gene: TRBV7-9; D gene: -; J gene: TRBJ2-1; clone size: -; CDR3 protein: CASSFNALRYEQFF; CDR3 DNA: TGTGCCAGCAGCTTTAATGCTCTGAGGTATGAGCAGTTCTTC
V gene: TRBV27; D gene: -; J gene: TRBJ1-5; clone size: few; CDR3 protein: CASSFGGASNQPQHF; CDR3 DNA: TGTGCCAGCAGTTTCGGGGGGGCTAGCAATCAGCCCCAGCATTTT
V gene: TRBV19; D gene: -; J gene: TRBJ2-7; clone size: -; CDR3 protein: CASSTDRYEQYF; CDR3 DNA: TGTGCCAGTAGTACCGACAGGTACGAGCAGTACTTC
V gene: TRBV29-1; D gene: TRBD1; J gene: TRBJ1-3; clone size: -; CDR3 protein: CSAETGAGNTIYF; CDR3 DNA: TGCAGCGCCGAGACAGGGGCTGGAAACACCATATATTTT
V gene: TRBV7-9; D gene: TRBD2; J gene: TRBJ2-7; clone size: -; CDR3 protein: CASSRGASGGFISYEQYF; CDR3 DNA: TGTGCCAGCAGCCGTGGAGCTAGCGGGGGTTTCATCTCCTACGAGCAGTACTTC
V gene: TRBV7-8; D gene: TRBD1; J gene: TRBJ1-1; clone size: -; CDR3 protein: CASSLVQGAVTLEAFF; CDR3 DNA: TGTGCCAGCAGCTTAGTACAGGGGGCGGTCACCCTTGAAGCTTTCTTT
V gene: TRBV13; D gene: -; J gene: TRBJ2-5; clone size: once; CDR3 protein: CASSLPETQYF; CDR3 DNA: TGTGCCAGCAGCCTACCAGAGACCCAGTACTTC